This T cell receptor beta chain was documented in a study of cytomegalovirus exposure and HLA in healthy donors. Germline V lookup: CDR1 GTSNPN, CDR2 SVGIG (reference sequence). The V end lost 0 bases, the J end lost 7 bases, and 13 bases lay between the germline ends. The CDR3 extends over 14 amino acids. 60 Vbeta and 13 Jbeta primers were used in PCR. Libraries were prepared by immunoSEQ multiplex PCR; TCRdb keeps only in-frame clonotypes and omits some of them. The sample carries almost 200,000 clones, approximately 85% recorded once. Sequencing was performed on PBMCs. The chain is built from TRBV30 and TRBJ1-5; D not resolved. The clonotype originates from a woman aged 45-65 years in good health and CMV-seronegative. In DNA, the CDR3 is TGTGCCTGGAGTGTTACGAGGGAATACCAGCCCCAGCATTTT. Translation: CAWSVTREYQPQHF. The full variable domain, its missing parts supplied by reference TRBV30 and TRBJ1-5, is SQTIHQWPATLVQPVGSPLSLECTVEGTSNPNLYWYRQAAGRGLQLLFYSVGIGQISSEVPQNLSASRPQDRQFILSSKKLLLSDSGFYLCAWSVTREYQPQHFGDGTRLSIL.